This T cell receptor beta chain was recovered during a study of regulatory T cells in long-lasting Graves disease. A note on this clonotype: Its antigen remains unidentified.

Both iRepertoire HTBI primers and Arm-PCR of CDR3 regions were used to build the TCR beta libraries. MiXCR, run by TCRdb on the multiplex PCR reads, gives a single entry per CDR3 protein. The table has 450,000 to 700,000 distinct CDR3 sequences, around an eighth seen once. Notes on the study in general: Persistent disease favored TRBV28, TRBJ1-2 and TRBJ2-5.

The CDR3 is made up of 14 amino acids. Germline CDR1 reads LNHDA; CDR2 reads SQIVND (reference sequence). Trimming took off 5 bases at V and 7 bases at J, with 15 bases between the two ends. This sample's time point: newly diagnosed GD, antithyroid drugs for less than 3 months. Following extraction of RNA from PBMCs, that RNA was used to make the TCR library. Those enrolled as patients came out of an endocrinology department in Xi'an, China. These data were likewise used in another study, on T cells in Graves' hyperthyroidism and ophthalmopathy. That work adds: With the HTBI primer set, the TCR CDR3 went through a first round of RT-PCR.

The chain has TRBV19 and TRBJ2-1, with a tentative D call TRBD2 (6 bases). The sequencing used peripheral blood mononuclear cells (PBMCs), collected at new diagnosis, from a patient treated with antithyroid drugs. This clonotype was sampled from a man aged 25 to 40 with Graves disease. Here the CDR3 reads CASSAGPSLNEQFF. CDR3 bases: TGTGCCAGTAGTGCGGGACCCTCTCTAAATGAGCAGTTCTTC.